This T cell receptor beta chain was captured in a study of blood T cell repertoires in COVID-19. Study as a whole: Some COVID-19 samples were acute and others convalescent; all came from the United States, Italy and Spain. In each case, the material was cDNA or gDNA derived from T cells, B-cell-depleted T cells, or PBMCs.

Per germline, CDR1 MNHEY and CDR2 SVGAGI. CDR3 length: 13 residues. Trimming shortened V by 8 bases and J by 4 bases, and 11 bases separated the two germline ends. Sequenced by immunoSEQ multiplex PCR; TCRdb stores in-frame clones only, minus some. The sample lists approximately 150,000 clones, 85% to 95% occurring once. This TCR derives from a woman aged 55 to 70 with COVID-19, enrolled during active disease. Source material: peripheral blood. The chain is built from TRBV6-5 and TRBJ2-2; TRBD1 is a possible D gene (6 bases). Here the CDR3 reads CASAGEFTGELFF. DNA for the CDR3: TGTGCCAGCGCAGGGGAGTTCACCGGGGAGCTGTTTTTT.